The 27 T cell receptor beta chains given below trace back to one sample, sequenced in a study of T-cell memory formation after mild COVID-19. TCRdb re-called the 5' RACE reads with MiXCR, one entry per CDR3 protein. The sample consists of some 54,000 distinct CDR3 sequences, around 9.5% of them appearing once. The specimen sequenced was PBMCs or a T cell subset sorted from them (not recorded which). The receptors stem from a man aged 18 to 30 who had mild COVID-19 (a few samples of this study predate the infection). Cell type and time point are not known.

This chain connects TRBV18 to TRBJ1-1; perhaps TRBD1 as D (5 bases). Trimming cost V 2 bases and J 10 bases, with 8 bases left between them. Germline V CDR1 and CDR2: KGHSH, LQKENI. This CDR3 has 11 amino acids. The CDR3 spells CASSPGGVAFF. The CDR3 nucleotides are TGTGCCAGCTCACCAGGGGGAGTAGCTTTCTTT.

This clonotype has just one count. V gene TRBV7-8 combines with J gene TRBJ2-3; 12 bases fit TRBD2. The V gene's germline CDR1 is SGHVS and CDR2 FQNEAQ. This CDR3 spans 16 amino acids. The V segment lost 5 bases and the J segment 2 bases; nucleotides outside the gene matches: 5. The CDR3 DNA reads as TGTGCCAGCAGCGCGGGGACTAGCGGGTTCACAGATACGCAGTATTTT. Encoded protein: CASSAGTSGFTDTQYF.

J is TRBJ2-1 and V is TRBV9; a weak D match, TRBD2 (6 bases). This CDR3 region has 18 residues. Trimming removed 3 bases at V and 4 bases at J, with 23 bases between. Germline values: CDR1 SGDLS, CDR2 YYNGEE. Here the CDR3 DNA reads TGTGCCAGCAGCGCGGGAGCTTCTTTGGAGGGTGGATACAATGAGCAGTTCTTC. Encoded protein: CASSAGASLEGGYNEQFF.

The chain couples TRBV6-6 to TRBJ2-5; 8 bases are shared with TRBD2. CDR1 MNHNY and CDR2 SVGAGI come from the germline V gene (reference sequence). The CDR3 contains 14 residues. Trimming cost V 4 bases and J 4 bases; bases outside gene matches: 5. Here the CDR3 reads CASSFSGGAETQYF. CDR3 DNA: TGTGCCAGCAGTTTCTCCGGGGGGGCAGAGACCCAGTACTTC.

V and J are TRBV5-1 and TRBJ2-3; 9 positions match TRBD1. In germline, CDR1 is SGHRS, CDR2 YFSETQ. The CDR3 runs to 16 residues. With 2 bases clipped from V and 2 bases from J, the junction kept 6 bases outside the gene matches. The CDR3 is CASSLFRTGVTDTQYF. CDR3 DNA: TGCGCCAGCAGCTTATTCAGGACAGGGGTCACAGATACGCAGTATTTT.

The V and J genes are TRBV11-1 and TRBJ2-5; 7 nucleotides match TRBD1. The ends lost 6 bases at V and 3 bases at J; junction bases unmatched: 10. The CDR3 consists of 15 residues. The V gene's germline CDR1 is SGHAT and CDR2 FQDESV (reference sequence). This CDR3 is CASRNRDRGEETQYF. The CDR3 nucleotides read TGTGCCAGCAGGAACCGGGACAGAGGGGAAGAGACCCAGTACTTC.

This clonotype turned up a few times. The chain joins TRBV19 to TRBJ2-5; the D is unclear. Germline assignment: CDR1 LNHDA and CDR2 SQIVND (reference sequence). The CDR3 totals 13 residues. With 1 base removed from V and 7 bases from J, the gap between germline ends came to 10 bases. In nucleotides, the CDR3 is TGTGCCAGTAGTATAGCGCATCTGGTGACCCAGTACTTC. It is translated as CASSIAHLVTQYF.

This clonotype was found a few times. The genes are TRBV12-3 or TRBV12-4 and TRBJ1-5; tentative D call: TRBD1 (5 bases). The CDR3 spans 12 residues. V was clipped by 6 bases and J by 5 bases, with 8 bases between them. Here the CDR3 reads CASSPGYQPQHF. The DNA for the CDR3 is TGTGCCAGCAGCCCAGGGTATCAGCCCCAGCATTTT.

The chain links TRBV20-1 to TRBJ2-5; 13 positions match TRBD2. The J segment lost 0 bases and the V segment lost 6 bases, leaving 4 bases of the junction unmatched. This CDR3 contains 15 residues. Germline CDR1 is DFQATT and CDR2 is SNEGSKA (reference sequence). The CDR3 DNA reads TGCAGTGCCACTGGGACTAGCGGGAACCAAGAGACCCAGTACTTC. It specifies CSATGTSGNQETQYF.

The genes are TRBV6-5 and TRBJ2-3; possible D gene TRBD1, 5 bases. Germline V lookup: CDR1 MNHEY, CDR2 SVGAGI. The CDR3 is 15 residues long. V lost 5 bases to trimming and J lost 4 bases, with 16 bases between them. CDR3 DNA: TGTGCCAGCAGTCCAAGGGGAACAGGCCCAGATACGCAGTATTTT. Its translation is CASSPRGTGPDTQYF.

There are a few counts of this clonotype. J is TRBJ1-2 and V is TRBV4-2; TRBD1 aligns across 9 bases. This CDR3 has 16 residues. Looked up from germline, CDR1 is LGHNA and CDR2 is YNFKEQ. J lost 1 base, V lost 0 bases, and 3 bases had no gene match. CDR3 residues: CASSQDMGQGNYGYTF. The CDR3 nucleotides read TGTGCCAGCAGCCAAGATATGGGACAGGGTAACTATGGCTACACCTTC.

This clonotype was seen ten or more times. The chain is built from TRBV29-1 and TRBJ2-7, with TRBD1 matching over 7 bases. The ends lost 7 bases at V and 0 bases at J; junction bases unmatched: 3. This CDR3 spans 12 amino acids. In germline, CDR1 is SQVTM, CDR2 ANQGSEA. CDR3 sequence (DNA): TGCAGCGACCGGGACAGCTCCTACGAGCAGTACGTC. Translation gives CSDRDSSYEQYV.

This clonotype was seen at least ten times. The chain combines TRBV7-9 with TRBJ2-5; D is unclear. V shed 5 bases and J shed 10 bases, with 11 bases lying between them. Germline V gene sequence: CDR1 SEHNR, CDR2 FQNEAQ (reference sequence). This CDR3 region has 11 residues. CDR3 protein: CASSPNEVQYF. The CDR3 bases are TGTGCCAGCAGCCCTAACGAAGTCCAGTACTTC.

This clonotype was counted a few times. The chain recombines TRBV27 with TRBJ1-4; D perhaps matches TRBD1 (5 bases). CDR3 length: 13 residues. In germline, CDR1 is MNHEY, CDR2 SMNVEV (reference sequence). The ends were cut back, 6 bases at V and 10 bases at J, with 15 bases in the middle. The CDR3 bases are TGTGCCAGCAGCCTAAGGGGACCCCCAAAACTGTTTTTT. Amino acid sequence: CASSLRGPPKLFF.

The rearrangement joins TRBV7-2 to TRBJ2-3; D is ambiguous. CDR3 length: 11 amino acids. Trimming cost V 4 bases and J 7 bases, with 6 bases left between them. Germline V lookup: CDR1 SGHTA, CDR2 FQGNSA. The CDR3 bases are TGTGCCAGCAGCTCGCAGAATACGCAGTATTTT. This translates into CASSSQNTQYF.

This clonotype showed up just a few times. The chain couples TRBV12-3 or TRBV12-4 to TRBJ2-7; 9 bases match TRBD2. Trimming cost V 4 bases and J 3 bases; bases outside gene matches: 10. The CDR3 consists of 16 residues. CDR3 sequence (DNA): TGTGCCAGCAGTTCCGCGGGAAGCGGGGGGCTCTACGAGCAGTACTTC. Residues: CASSSAGSGGLYEQYF.

The CDR3 region is CSAQSQGGVGYTF. CDR3 nucleotide sequence: TGCAGTGCTCAAAGCCAGGGGGGTGTCGGCTACACCTTC. The chain couples TRBV20-1 to TRBJ1-2; TRBD1 matches 7 bases. The CDR3 length is 13 residues. V was pared by 5 bases and J by 8 bases, with 11 bases of the junction left unmatched. Per the germline V gene, CDR1 is DFQATT and CDR2 is SNEGSKA (reference sequence).

This clonotype was seen repeatedly, ten times or more. The chain joins TRBV5-1 to TRBJ2-2; D unresolved. The ends were cut back, 0 bases at V and 0 bases at J, with 3 bases in the middle. The CDR3 extends over 14 amino acids. CDR1 and CDR2 (germline): SGHRS, YFSETQ. The CDR3 region is CASSLATNTGELFF. The CDR3 DNA sequence: TGCGCCAGCAGCTTGGCGACGAACACCGGGGAGCTGTTTTTT.

The chain joins TRBV11-2 to TRBJ2-7; D unclear. V lost 5 bases to trimming and J lost 3 bases, with 11 bases between them. This CDR3 is built from 13 residues. Germline V gives CDR1 SGHAT, CDR2 FQNNGV. The CDR3 coding sequence is TGTGCCAGCAGCCAAGGACCGGGCTACGAGCAGTACGTC. This translates into CASSQGPGYEQYV.

The chain recombines TRBV20-1 with TRBJ1-3; D perhaps matches TRBD1 (5 bases). Germline V CDR1 and CDR2: DFQATT, SNEGSKA (reference sequence). The CDR3 contains 12 residues. With 7 bases removed from V and 6 bases from J, the gap between germline ends came to 13 bases. CDR3 protein: CSVPGDANTIYF. The DNA for the CDR3 is TGCAGTGTCCCGGGGGATGCAAACACCATATATTTT.

The J gene is TRBJ2-3, the V gene TRBV20-1; a possible D gene is TRBD1 (6 bases). The CDR3 has 14 amino acids. Germline V gene sequence: CDR1 DFQATT, CDR2 SNEGSKA (reference sequence). The germline V and J ends were trimmed by 5 bases and 4 bases, with 16 bases remaining between them. CDR3 bases: TGCAGTGCTCCCCCAGGGGCCGGGGCAGATACGCAGTATTTT. It encodes CSAPPGAGADTQYF.

This clonotype came up many times. This rearrangement joins TRBV5-1 to TRBJ2-3; perhaps TRBD2 as D (6 bases). The CDR3 has 15 amino acids. CDR1 SGHRS and CDR2 YFSETQ come from the germline V gene. Deletions cut 0 bases from V and 6 bases from J, with 14 bases between. CDR3 sequence reads: CASSLVSGGRDTQYF. The CDR3 DNA sequence: TGCGCCAGCAGCTTGGTTTCCGGGGGACGGGATACGCAGTATTTT.

This clonotype was seen repeatedly, ten times or more. V usage is TRBV11-3 and J usage is TRBJ2-3; weak D call: TRBD2 (5 bases). This CDR3 is built from 12 residues. With 4 bases removed from V and 5 bases from J, the gap between germline ends came to 7 bases. From germline, CDR1 is SGHNT and CDR2 YENEEA. The CDR3 nucleotides read TGTGCCAGCAGCTACGAGGGAGATACGCAGTATTTT. It translates to CASSYEGDTQYF.

The rearrangement links TRBV20-1 to TRBJ1-2; unclear D gene. V gave up 3 bases and J gave up 0 bases, with 5 bases separating them. The CDR3 consists of 12 residues. The germline CDR1 and CDR2 sequences are DFQATT and SNEGSKA (reference sequence). In nucleotides, the CDR3 is TGCAGTGCTAGGACACCTAACTATGGCTACACCTTC. It translates to CSARTPNYGYTF.

This clonotype was found a few times. The rearrangement uses TRBV18 and TRBJ2-7; no clear D gene. The CDR3 spans 15 residues. Per germline, CDR1 KGHSH and CDR2 LQKENI. V lost 1 base and J 4 bases, leaving 14 bases between the germline ends. The CDR3 DNA reads as TGTGCCAGCTCACCACGGGTGACCGCCGGGTACGAGCAGTACTTC. It codes for CASSPRVTAGYEQYF.

This clonotype was counted between two and nine times. The J gene is TRBJ2-5, the V gene TRBV4-1; the D gene is possibly TRBD1 (6 bases). CDR1 is MGHRA, CDR2 YSYEKL, per germline. This CDR3 is built from 14 residues. The germline V and J ends were trimmed by 5 bases and 1 base, with 11 bases remaining between them. CDR3 sequence (DNA): TGCGCCAGCAGCGGCCGGACAGCCCAAGAGACCCAGTACTTC. The encoded protein is CASSGRTAQETQYF.

This clonotype was counted many times. The chain links TRBV12-3 or TRBV12-4 to TRBJ2-1; 13 bases fit TRBD2. The V and J ends lost 0 bases and 4 bases, in that order; junction bases with no gene match: 6. The CDR3 has 18 residues. The CDR3 loop is CASSLALRGLAGYNEQFF. The CDR3 region has the DNA TGTGCCAGCAGTTTAGCGCTAAGGGGACTAGCGGGGTACAATGAGCAGTTCTTC.